Sequencing of this T cell receptor beta chain was carried out in a study of cytomegalovirus exposure and HLA in healthy donors. Libraries were prepared by immunoSEQ multiplex PCR; TCRdb keeps only in-frame clonotypes and omits some of them. The sample contains 150,000 to 200,000 clones, approximately 81% of which appear only once. The sample was PBMCs. This clonotype was sampled from a man aged 18 to 30 in good health and CMV-seropositive.

The CDR3 loop is CASSFGVGRYGYTF. In DNA, the CDR3 is TGTGCCAGCAGCTTCGGGGTAGGGCGCTATGGCTACACCTTC. The chain recombines TRBV7-2 with TRBJ1-2, with unresolved D. The V end was cut by 3 bases, the J end by 4 bases, with 12 bases between. Germline CDR1 and CDR2: SGHTA and FQGNSA. The CDR3 length is 14 residues. The variable domain in full, completed from reference TRBV7-2 and TRBJ1-2, reads GAGVSQSPSNKVTEKGKDVELRCDPISGHTALYWYRQSLGQGLEFLIYFQGNSAPDKSGLPSDRFSAERTGGSVSTLTIQRTQQEDSAVYLCASSFGVGRYGYTFGSGTRLTVV.